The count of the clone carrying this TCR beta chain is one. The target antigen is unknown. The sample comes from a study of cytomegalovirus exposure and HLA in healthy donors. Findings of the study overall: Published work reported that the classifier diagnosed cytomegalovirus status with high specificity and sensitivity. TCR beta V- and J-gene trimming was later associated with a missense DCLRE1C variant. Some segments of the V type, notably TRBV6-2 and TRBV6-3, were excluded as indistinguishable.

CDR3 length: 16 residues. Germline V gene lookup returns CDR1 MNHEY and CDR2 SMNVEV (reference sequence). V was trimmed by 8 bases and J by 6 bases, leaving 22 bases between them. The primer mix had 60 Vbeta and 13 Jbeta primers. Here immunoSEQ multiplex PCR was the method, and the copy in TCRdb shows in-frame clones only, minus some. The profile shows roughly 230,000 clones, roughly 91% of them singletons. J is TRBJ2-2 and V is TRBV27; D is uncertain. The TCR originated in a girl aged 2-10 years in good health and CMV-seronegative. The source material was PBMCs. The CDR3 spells CASPDVTFSMAGELFF. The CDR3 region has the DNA TGTGCCAGCCCCGACGTGACATTCTCTATGGCCGGGGAGCTGTTTTTT.